These T cell receptor beta chains were read from a single sample in a study of blood T cell repertoires in COVID-19. TCRdb's copy holds only in-frame clones and misses some; the assay was immunoSEQ multiplex PCR. The sample shows about 240,000 clones, roughly nine tenths of them seen only once. The sequencing sample was made of peripheral blood. The receptors here all came from a man aged 55 to 70 with acute or convalescent COVID-19. CDR3s include the opening cysteine and the closing phenylalanine or tryptophan. The D gene is left open where the match is weak. Where a row states a size, it is once, few, many or the class of an expanded clone; other rows omit it.

abundance: NA
j_gene: TRBJ1-1
v_gene: TRBV29-1
d_gene: NA
CDR3nt: TGCAGCGGAGTAACAGGGAACACTGAAGCTTTCTTT
CDR3aa: CSGVTGNTEAFF

abundance: NA
j_gene: TRBJ1-1
v_gene: TRBV14
d_gene: NA
CDR3nt: TGTGCCAGCAGCCAAGATTGGGGAGTGAACACTGAAGCTTTCTTT
CDR3aa: CASSQDWGVNTEAFF

abundance: NA
j_gene: TRBJ1-4
v_gene: TRBV30
d_gene: TRBD1
CDR3nt: TGTGCCTGGAGTGAGGACAGGGGACGGGAAAAACTGTTTTTT
CDR3aa: CAWSEDRGREKLFF

abundance: NA
j_gene: TRBJ1-5
v_gene: TRBV6-2/TRBV6-3
d_gene: NA
CDR3nt: TGTGCCAGCAGCCTCACCGACAGCTATCAGCCCCAGCATTTT
CDR3aa: CASSLTDSYQPQHF

abundance: NA
j_gene: TRBJ1-3
v_gene: TRBV7-2
d_gene: TRBD1
CDR3nt: TGTGCCAGCAGCTCGGGACAGTCCTCTGGAAACACCATATATTTT
CDR3aa: CASSSGQSSGNTIYF

abundance: NA
j_gene: TRBJ1-1
v_gene: TRBV5-6
d_gene: NA
CDR3nt: TGTGCCAGCAGCTTAATATCCGGAGGGACTGAAGCTTTCTTT
CDR3aa: CASSLISGGTEAFF

abundance: NA
j_gene: TRBJ2-5
v_gene: TRBV27
d_gene: TRBD2
CDR3nt: TGTGCCAGCAGTTTAAGGTGGCTAGCGGGAGGTCAGGAGACCCAGTACTTC
CDR3aa: CASSLRWLAGGQETQYF

abundance: NA
j_gene: TRBJ2-6
v_gene: TRBV13
d_gene: NA
CDR3nt: TGTGCCAGCAGCTTAAATCAGGGAAGGGCCTCTGGGGCCAACGTCCTGACTTTC
CDR3aa: CASSLNQGRASGANVLTF

abundance: NA
j_gene: TRBJ2-7
v_gene: TRBV3-1/TRBV3-2
d_gene: TRBD2
CDR3nt: TGTGCCAGCAGCCCCTCGTCGCGGGGGAATGAGCAGTACTTC
CDR3aa: CASSPSSRGNEQYF

abundance: NA
j_gene: TRBJ2-1
v_gene: TRBV7-3
d_gene: TRBD1
CDR3nt: TGTGCCAGCAGCTTGCAGGGGGCCGGCTACAATGAGCAGTTCTTC
CDR3aa: CASSLQGAGYNEQFF

abundance: NA
j_gene: TRBJ2-7
v_gene: TRBV3-1/TRBV3-2
d_gene: TRBD1
CDR3nt: TGTGCCAGCAGCCAGGGACAGGGGAGCCGATACGAGCAGTACTTC
CDR3aa: CASSQGQGSRYEQYF

abundance: NA
j_gene: TRBJ2-1
v_gene: TRBV18
d_gene: NA
CDR3nt: TGTGCCAGCTCACCACAGCAAGCGGACCATCCCTACAATGAGCAGTTCTTC
CDR3aa: CASSPQQADHPYNEQFF

abundance: NA
j_gene: TRBJ2-5
v_gene: TRBV5-6
d_gene: NA
CDR3nt: TGTGCCAGCAGCTGGGCTTGGCCGTACCAAGAGACCCAGTACTTC
CDR3aa: CASSWAWPYQETQYF

abundance: NA
j_gene: TRBJ2-1
v_gene: TRBV24-1
d_gene: TRBD2
CDR3nt: TGTGCCACCAGTGATTCATGGGAGGGCCTTTTAAATGAGCAGTTCTTC
CDR3aa: CATSDSWEGLLNEQFF

abundance: NA
j_gene: TRBJ2-5
v_gene: TRBV9
d_gene: TRBD2
CDR3nt: TGTGCCAGCAACAAACTAGCGGGAGCCCAAGAGACCCAGTACTTC
CDR3aa: CASNKLAGAQETQYF

abundance: NA
j_gene: TRBJ2-2
v_gene: TRBV12-5
d_gene: NA
CDR3nt: TGTGCTAGTGAATTTCCTCCGAACACCGGGGAGCTGTTTTTT
CDR3aa: CASEFPPNTGELFF

abundance: NA
j_gene: TRBJ1-2
v_gene: TRBV29-1
d_gene: NA
CDR3nt: TGCAGCGTTGAAGGAGGTCCGGGGAACTATGGCTACACCTTC
CDR3aa: CSVEGGPGNYGYTF

abundance: NA
j_gene: TRBJ2-7
v_gene: TRBV30
d_gene: NA
CDR3nt: TGTGCCTGGAGTGTACAGGGAGGGGTCGGCGAGCAGTACTTC
CDR3aa: CAWSVQGGVGEQYF

abundance: once
j_gene: TRBJ1-5
v_gene: TRBV19
d_gene: TRBD1
CDR3nt: TGTGCCAGTAGTATCGGACAGGGCGGCAATCAGCCCCAGCATTTT
CDR3aa: CASSIGQGGNQPQHF

abundance: NA
j_gene: TRBJ2-7
v_gene: TRBV12-3/TRBV12-4
d_gene: NA
CDR3nt: TGTGCCAGCGGTGTCGGCTCCTACGAGCAGTACTTC
CDR3aa: CASGVGSYEQYF

abundance: NA
j_gene: TRBJ1-2
v_gene: TRBV5-6
d_gene: NA
CDR3nt: TGTGCCAGCAGCTTAGGCGGGAGGGCCTATGGCTACACCTTC
CDR3aa: CASSLGGRAYGYTF

abundance: NA
j_gene: TRBJ2-3
v_gene: TRBV2
d_gene: NA
CDR3nt: TGTGCCAGCAGTCTCCTGAGCGGGTCAGATACGCAGTATTTT
CDR3aa: CASSLLSGSDTQYF

abundance: NA
j_gene: TRBJ1-2
v_gene: TRBV28
d_gene: NA
CDR3nt: TGTGCCAGCCGGTCTCGGACCGCCTTGCGGGGGTATGGCTACACCTTC
CDR3aa: CASRSRTALRGYGYTF

abundance: NA
j_gene: TRBJ2-2
v_gene: TRBV7-3
d_gene: NA
CDR3nt: TGTGCCAGCAGCTCTACCCTCAACACCGGGGAGCTGTTTTTT
CDR3aa: CASSSTLNTGELFF

abundance: few
j_gene: TRBJ2-7
v_gene: TRBV11-2
d_gene: TRBD2
CDR3nt: TGTGCCAGCAGCTCCCAAGGACTAGCGGGATCAGAGCAGTACTTC
CDR3aa: CASSSQGLAGSEQYF

abundance: NA
j_gene: TRBJ1-6
v_gene: TRBV5-8
d_gene: NA
CDR3nt: TGTGCCAGCAGCTTGCCTCTTGCAGGCCCTAATTCACCCCTCCACTTT
CDR3aa: CASSLPLAGPNSPLHF

abundance: once
j_gene: TRBJ1-1
v_gene: TRBV4-1
d_gene: TRBD1
CDR3nt: TGCGCCAGCAGCCAAGTTCCAGGGGACAGGAACACTGAAGCTTTCTTT
CDR3aa: CASSQVPGDRNTEAFF

abundance: NA
j_gene: TRBJ1-2
v_gene: TRBV7-3
d_gene: TRBD1
CDR3nt: TGTGCCAGCAGTTCCAGGGGGCTAGGTGTCGCCTTC
CDR3aa: CASSSRGLGVAF

abundance: NA
j_gene: TRBJ1-2
v_gene: TRBV6-2/TRBV6-3
d_gene: TRBD1
CDR3nt: TGTGCCAGCAGTGGACAGGGCCTTGTCGTTGGCTACACCTTC
CDR3aa: CASSGQGLVVGYTF

abundance: NA
j_gene: TRBJ2-5
v_gene: TRBV5-1
d_gene: TRBD2
CDR3nt: TGCGCCAGCAGCTCTACTAGCGGGAGCGGTGAGACCCAGTACTTC
CDR3aa: CASSSTSGSGETQYF

abundance: NA
j_gene: TRBJ1-6
v_gene: TRBV25-1
d_gene: TRBD1
CDR3nt: TGTGCCAGCAGTGAAGGGACAGGTCCCTACTATAATTCACCCCTCCACTTT
CDR3aa: CASSEGTGPYYNSPLHF

abundance: NA
j_gene: TRBJ2-4
v_gene: TRBV5-4
d_gene: NA
CDR3nt: TGTGCCAGCAGCCCGGGTGCCAAAAACATTCAGTACTTC
CDR3aa: CASSPGAKNIQYF

abundance: NA
j_gene: TRBJ1-3
v_gene: TRBV6-5
d_gene: NA
CDR3nt: TGTGCCAGCACCCTCAGGGAAGGAAACAGGGACACCATATATTTT
CDR3aa: CASTLREGNRDTIYF

abundance: NA
j_gene: TRBJ1-5
v_gene: TRBV24-1
d_gene: NA
CDR3nt: TGTGCCACCACCTCGGATCAGCCCCAGCATTTT
CDR3aa: CATTSDQPQHF

abundance: NA
j_gene: TRBJ2-5
v_gene: TRBV6-2/TRBV6-3
d_gene: TRBD2
CDR3nt: TGTGCCAGCAGTTACTCCCTAGCGGGAGGAATCCCAGAGACCCAGTACTTC
CDR3aa: CASSYSLAGGIPETQYF

abundance: NA
j_gene: TRBJ2-3
v_gene: TRBV7-6
d_gene: TRBD2
CDR3nt: TGTGCCAGCAGCACCGGGACTAGCGGGAGAAGTGGGGCAGATACGCAGTATTTT
CDR3aa: CASSTGTSGRSGADTQYF

abundance: NA
j_gene: TRBJ1-1
v_gene: TRBV5-1
d_gene: NA
CDR3nt: TGCGCCAGCGGCCCTCCGCGGGGATTGAACACTGAAGCTTTCTTT
CDR3aa: CASGPPRGLNTEAFF

abundance: few
j_gene: TRBJ1-5
v_gene: TRBV7-6
d_gene: TRBD1
CDR3nt: TGTGCCAGCAGCTCCCCGGGTGGGGGGACAGGAGCTAATCAGCCCCAGCATTTT
CDR3aa: CASSSPGGGTGANQPQHF

abundance: once
j_gene: TRBJ2-5
v_gene: TRBV7-8
d_gene: NA
CDR3nt: TGTGCCAGCAGTAGGGCGGGTGTAAAAGAGACCCAGTACTTC
CDR3aa: CASSRAGVKETQYF

abundance: once
j_gene: TRBJ2-7
v_gene: TRBV4-1
d_gene: NA
CDR3nt: TGCGCCAGCAGCCAAGGTGGAGGGTCCTACGAGCAGTACTTC
CDR3aa: CASSQGGGSYEQYF

abundance: NA
j_gene: TRBJ2-5
v_gene: TRBV7-2
d_gene: NA
CDR3nt: TGTGCCAGCAGCTTAGGGACTGCAATCTCCCAAGAGACCCAGTACTTC
CDR3aa: CASSLGTAISQETQYF

abundance: NA
j_gene: TRBJ1-2
v_gene: TRBV6-5
d_gene: TRBD1
CDR3nt: TGTGCCAGCATCCCCAGGGGGCGCGGTGGCTACACCTTC
CDR3aa: CASIPRGRGGYTF

abundance: NA
j_gene: TRBJ1-5
v_gene: TRBV6-5
d_gene: NA
CDR3nt: TGTGCCAGCAGTTACTCGGGTGATGGGAGACAGCCCCAGCATTTT
CDR3aa: CASSYSGDGRQPQHF

abundance: once
j_gene: TRBJ1-2
v_gene: TRBV6-6
d_gene: TRBD1
CDR3nt: TGTGCCAGCAGCCTGGACAGGGATGGTGGCTACACCTTC
CDR3aa: CASSLDRDGGYTF

abundance: NA
j_gene: TRBJ2-1
v_gene: TRBV28
d_gene: NA
CDR3nt: TGTGCCGGCTCCAGGGGAACCTACAATGAGCAGTTCTTC
CDR3aa: CAGSRGTYNEQFF

abundance: few
j_gene: TRBJ1-5
v_gene: TRBV29-1
d_gene: NA
CDR3nt: TGCAGCGTTGAGTTATCCGGGGATCAGCCCCAGCATTTT
CDR3aa: CSVELSGDQPQHF

abundance: few
j_gene: TRBJ1-6
v_gene: TRBV5-1
d_gene: TRBD1
CDR3nt: TGCGCCAGCAGTTCAACAGGGGGGTCCTATAATTCACCCCTCCACTTT
CDR3aa: CASSSTGGSYNSPLHF

abundance: few
j_gene: TRBJ2-3
v_gene: TRBV29-1
d_gene: TRBD1
CDR3nt: TGCAGCGTTTCTTCCCCGGACAGGGGGCGGTTAGATACGCAGTATTTT
CDR3aa: CSVSSPDRGRLDTQYF

abundance: few
j_gene: TRBJ1-1
v_gene: TRBV5-1
d_gene: NA
CDR3nt: TGCGCCAGCAGCTTGGTTTTAGGGGGGAACACTGAAGCTTTCTTT
CDR3aa: CASSLVLGGNTEAFF